This TCR beta chain was profiled in a study of beta chain features in type 1 diabetes. Study-level findings and limits: Type 1 diabetes patients had moderately but significantly shorter TCRB CDR3s in all four CD4+ subsets.

Sequenced material consisted of expressed TCRB transcripts (all of the isolated RNA was reverse transcribed). The table came from immunoSEQ multiplex PCR; TCRdb's copy has only in-frame clones and leaves some out. In the table there are hundreds of thousands of clones, roughly 13% of which are singletons. Sorting based on CD45RO/CCR7/CD25/CD127/CD95/CD27 separated CD4+ naive, central memory, regulatory and stem cell-like memory cells. This clone was seen more than once but under ten times. Its specificity is not known. Germline CDR1 is MDHEN and CDR2 is SYDVKM. The length of the CDR3 is 15 residues. Trimming stripped 7 bases from V and 5 bases from J, with 20 bases between.

The sequenced sample was naive CD4+ T cells from blood. The rearrangement uses TRBV28 and TRBJ1-2; D not resolved. This TCR was recovered from a man aged 18 to 35 with type 1 diabetes. Written as DNA, the CDR3 is TGTGCCAGCACCCCAGGTGGGCAGATGACTTATGGCTACACCTTC. Residues: CASTPGGQMTYGYTF.